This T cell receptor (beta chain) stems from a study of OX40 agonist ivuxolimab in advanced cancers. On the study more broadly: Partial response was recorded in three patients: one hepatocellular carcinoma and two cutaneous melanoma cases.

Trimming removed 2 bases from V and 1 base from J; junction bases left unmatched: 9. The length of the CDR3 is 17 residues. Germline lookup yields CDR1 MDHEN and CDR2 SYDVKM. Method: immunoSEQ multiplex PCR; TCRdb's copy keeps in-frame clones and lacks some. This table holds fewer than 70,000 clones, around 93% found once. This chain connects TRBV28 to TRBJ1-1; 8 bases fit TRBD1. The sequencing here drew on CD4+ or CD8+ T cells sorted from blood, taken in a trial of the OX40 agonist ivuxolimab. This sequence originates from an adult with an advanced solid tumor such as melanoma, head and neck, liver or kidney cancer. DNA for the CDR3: TGTGCCAGCAGTTTAATATACCGACAGGGGCCGAACACTGAAGCTTTCTTT. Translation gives CASSLIYRQGPNTEAFF.